This T cell receptor beta chain was obtained from a study of blood T cell repertoires in COVID-19. Study-level information: Some COVID-19 samples were acute and others convalescent; all came from the United States, Italy and Spain. PBMCs, B-cell-depleted T cells, or T cells provided the cDNA or gDNA that made up the material.

In the authors' workflow: How many nucleated cells were present was estimated from reference gene primer amplification. Profiled with immunoSEQ multiplex PCR; TCRdb holds only in-frame clones, not every one. Clone size and V and J calls were adopted from that table, with D and trimming inferred from the DNA. The sample yields about 140,000 clones, around four fifths seen once. With V trimmed by 5 bases and J by 6 bases, 8 bases remained unmatched. This CDR3 comprises 16 residues. CDR1 SNHLY and CDR2 FYNNEI come from the germline V gene. The TCR comes from a woman older than 75 with acute or convalescent COVID-19. The source material was peripheral blood. J is TRBJ1-4 and V is TRBV2, with 11 positions matching TRBD1. In DNA form, the CDR3 reads TGTGCCAGCAGTCGGACAGGGGGCGAGTGGGATGAAAAACTGTTTTTT. Its protein product is CASSRTGGEWDEKLFF.